This entry features one TCR beta chain sequence. Donation came from healthy HIV-negative adults that had no recent acute infections or vaccinations. This entry comes from a study of shared clonotypes between healthy human individuals. The authors split each subset's genomic DNA evenly across several immunoSEQ plates. The sequenced material, unsorted PBMC DNA, was run on ten immunoSEQ deep assay plates. Original handling: Filtering differed for immunoSEQ, which gave only junction sequences without quality scores. The assay was immunoSEQ multiplex PCR, and TCRdb's table has in-frame clones only and misses some. That table furnishes V, J and clone size, whereas the DNA furnished D and trimming. The sample includes some 500,000 clones, roughly three quarters of them seen just once. The V end was cut by 2 bases, the J end by 4 bases, with 11 bases between. CDR1 is SQVTM, CDR2 ANQGSEA, per germline. The CDR3 runs 13 residues.

The chain employs TRBV29-1 and TRBJ1-1; possible D gene TRBD1, 6 bases. The sequence was obtained from a woman aged 40 to 50 in good health. Some clones in this sample may be carry-over from other donors' samples. The sequenced material came from PBMCs. CDR3 DNA: TGCAGCGTTGAATGGACAGTGAGCACTGAAGCTTTCTTT. Its protein is CSVEWTVSTEAFF.